This T cell receptor beta chain comes out of a study of CD8 T cells in Susac syndrome. Reverse transcription of about 0.5 to 1 ug RNA was carried out with random hexamers. Using its own MiXCR run on the immunoSEQ multiplex PCR reads, TCRdb lists one record per CDR3 protein. The table has about 250,000 distinct CDR3 sequences, 93% seen once; the top ten hold about 0.071%. Germline CDR1 is SGHNT and CDR2 is YYREEE (reference sequence). The V segment lost 4 bases and the J segment 6 bases; nucleotides outside the gene matches: 12. The CDR3 sequence is 16 residues long. In blood CD8+ and CD4+ T cells, TCR beta underwent sequencing.

The origin of this receptor is a human donor with multiple sclerosis. The chain has TRBV5-4 and TRBJ2-1; 8 nucleotides match TRBD2. Sample: CD4+ T cells from PBMCs. CDR3 in DNA: TGTGCCAGCAGCCCGCCTCGGGAGGGTGGGGCCAATGAGCAGTTCTTC. It codes for CASSPPREGGANEQFF.